Listed below are T cell receptor beta chains from one sample, sequenced in a study of T cell responses to AZD1222 COVID-19 vaccine. Generated by immunoSEQ multiplex PCR, the TCRdb table keeps only in-frame clones and is missing some. The sample holds more than 85,000 clones, roughly 82% seen once. Sequenced material: peripheral blood, taken on day 0 of AZD1222 vaccination. These receptors originate from an adult in good health. The CDR3 runs from the conserved cysteine through the conserved F or W. A D gene is named only where the DNA matches it firmly. Size tells how often a clone was seen (once, few, many) or the class of an expanded clone, and some rows leave it out.

size,V,J,length,D,CDR3,DNA
-,TRBV4-3,TRBJ2-7,15,-,CASSQDAGASYEQYF,TGCGCCAGCAGCCAAGATGCGGGGGCTTCCTACGAGCAGTACTTC
once,TRBV2,TRBJ1-6,13,TRBD1,CASMGQGNSPLHF,TGTGCCAGCATGGGACAGGGGAATTCACCCCTCCACTTT
once,TRBV6-1,TRBJ1-2,13,-,CASSYRAPGGYTF,TGTGCCAGCAGCTACCGGGCCCCCGGGGGCTACACCTTC
-,TRBV7-9,TRBJ1-6,16,TRBD1,CASSLEGAGGNSPLHF,TGTGCCAGCAGCTTAGAAGGAGCAGGGGGAAATTCACCCCTCCACTTT
once,TRBV2,TRBJ1-1,13,-,CASITGLNTEAFF,TGTGCCAGCATAACAGGGTTGAACACTGAAGCTTTCTTT
-,TRBV27,TRBJ2-2,14,-,CASSLFGTTGELFF,TGTGCCAGCAGTTTATTTGGCACCACCGGGGAGCTGTTTTTT
-,TRBV12-3/TRBV12-4,TRBJ2-5,12,-,CASRKDQETQYF,TGTGCCAGCAGAAAGGACCAAGAGACCCAGTACTTC
-,TRBV5-1,TRBJ2-4,13,-,CASSLGGEDIQYF,TGCGCCAGCAGCTTGGGAGGCGAGGACATTCAGTACTTC
once,TRBV30,TRBJ1-1,13,TRBD1,CAWTGTGETEAFF,TGTGCCTGGACCGGGACAGGGGAGACTGAAGCTTTCTTT
few,TRBV10-3,TRBJ1-4,16,-,CAISGGMGATNEKLFF,TGTGCCATCAGTGGCGGGATGGGAGCAACTAATGAAAAACTGTTTTTT
-,TRBV29-1,TRBJ2-6,16,-,CSVERDVHSGANVLTF,TGCAGCGTTGAGAGGGACGTTCACTCTGGGGCCAACGTCCTGACTTTC
-,TRBV5-5,TRBJ1-5,15,TRBD1,CASSLQGGVNQPQHF,TGTGCCAGCAGCTTGCAGGGGGGGGTCAATCAGCCCCAGCATTTT
few,TRBV5-1,TRBJ2-3,12,-,CASSLGLDTQYF,TGCGCCAGCAGCCTGGGTCTAGATACGCAGTATTTT
-,TRBV6-5,TRBJ2-5,14,TRBD2,CASSFSGGRKTQYF,TGTGCCAGCAGTTTCTCGGGGGGGCGAAAGACCCAGTACTTC
once,TRBV10-3,TRBJ1-5,14,-,CAIKGLGSNQPQHF,TGTGCCATCAAGGGCCTAGGGAGCAATCAGCCCCAGCATTTT
-,TRBV6-5,TRBJ1-5,13,-,CASSYGRNQPQHF,TGTGCCAGCAGTTACGGACGCAATCAGCCCCAGCATTTT
once,TRBV5-8,TRBJ2-1,13,-,CASSLDSYNEQFF,TGTGCCAGCAGCTTGGACAGTTACAATGAGCAGTTCTTC
-,TRBV25-1,TRBJ1-6,15,TRBD1,CASSQSGTGKSPLHF,TGTGCCAGCAGTCAATCCGGGACAGGGAAATCACCCCTCCACTTT
once,TRBV20-1,TRBJ2-3,11,-,CSATGSDTQYF,TGCAGTGCTACGGGTAGCGATACGCAGTATTTT
few,TRBV5-1,TRBJ2-2,14,-,CASSLDGNTGELFF,TGCGCCAGCAGCTTGGATGGGAACACCGGGGAGCTGTTTTTT
-,TRBV4-3,TRBJ2-3,15,-,CASSQAQRSTDTQYF,TGCGCCAGCAGCCAAGCCCAGCGGAGCACAGATACGCAGTATTTT
-,TRBV5-1,TRBJ1-4,15,-,CASSLESVGWKKLFF,TGCGCCAGCAGCTTGGAGTCAGTAGGGTGGAAAAAACTGTTTTTT
-,TRBV12-3/TRBV12-4,TRBJ1-1,12,-,CASSPGTTEAFF,TGTGCCAGCAGTCCCGGGACAACCGAAGCTTTCTTT
once,TRBV7-9,TRBJ2-1,13,-,CASSPQNYNEQFF,TGTGCCAGCAGCCCTCAGAACTACAATGAGCAGTTCTTC
-,TRBV6-5,TRBJ1-5,15,-,CASKPAGTLNQPQHF,TGTGCCAGCAAACCGGCTGGGACACTCAATCAGCCCCAGCATTTT
-,TRBV7-2,TRBJ1-2,14,-,CASSLQTGNYGYTF,TGTGCCAGCAGCCTCCAGACGGGGAACTATGGCTACACCTTC
once,TRBV3-1/TRBV3-2,TRBJ2-1,17,-,CASSRLFAGARGNEQFF,TGTGCCAGCAGCCGCCTCTTTGCGGGGGCGCGAGGCAATGAGCAGTTCTTC
-,TRBV4-1,TRBJ1-1,13,-,CASSPNGRTEAFF,TGCGCCAGCAGCCCCAACGGGCGGACTGAAGCTTTCTTT
-,TRBV3-1/TRBV3-2,TRBJ1-3,13,-,CASSQPSGNTIYF,TGTGCCAGCAGCCAGCCCTCTGGAAACACCATATATTTT
-,TRBV27,TRBJ2-7,14,TRBD1,CASTTGQGSYEQYF,TGTGCCAGCACCACGGGACAGGGGTCCTACGAGCAGTACTTC
few,TRBV23-1,TRBJ1-3,17,-,CASSHEPEDNSGNTIYF,TGCGCCAGCAGCCACGAACCGGAGGACAACTCTGGAAACACCATATATTTT
-,TRBV11-2,TRBJ2-7,15,TRBD1,CASSLAQTGGHEQYF,TGTGCCAGCAGCTTAGCCCAGACAGGGGGCCACGAGCAGTACTTC
-,TRBV2,TRBJ2-5,15,TRBD1,CASKPGQGDLGTQYF,TGTGCCAGCAAGCCGGGACAGGGAGATCTGGGGACCCAGTACTTC
few,TRBV6-4,TRBJ1-1,13,TRBD1,CASRRDRGAEAFF,TGTGCCAGCAGACGGGACAGGGGCGCTGAAGCTTTCTTT
once,TRBV3-1/TRBV3-2,TRBJ1-6,15,-,CASSQVTGGNSPLHF,TGTGCCAGCAGCCAAGTAACGGGCGGTAATTCACCCCTCCACTTT
-,TRBV6-5,TRBJ2-2,15,TRBD1,CASSLQGANTGELFF,TGTGCCAGCAGTTTACAGGGGGCAAACACCGGGGAGCTGTTTTTT
-,TRBV15,TRBJ1-5,17,-,CATSRGVGAARNQPQHF,TGTGCCACCAGCAGAGGCGTTGGGGCTGCGCGCAATCAGCCCCAGCATTTT
-,TRBV6-4,TRBJ2-3,14,TRBD1,CASSAGQGADTQYF,TGTGCCAGCAGTGCGGGACAGGGGGCAGATACGCAGTATTTT
-,TRBV27,TRBJ1-5,15,TRBD1,CASSLWTGGDQPQHF,TGTGCCAGCAGTCTATGGACAGGGGGTGATCAGCCCCAGCATTTT
few,TRBV12-5,TRBJ1-1,13,-,CASGLGHMGEAFF,TGTGCTAGTGGACTCGGACACATGGGTGAAGCTTTCTTT
-,TRBV10-3,TRBJ1-1,14,TRBD1,CAISGRTGDGEAFF,TGTGCCATCAGTGGCAGGACAGGGGATGGTGAAGCTTTCTTT
-,TRBV10-2,TRBJ2-5,15,TRBD2,CASSSTSGGSKTQYF,TGCGCCAGCAGCTCGACTAGCGGGGGGTCGAAGACCCAGTACTTC
-,TRBV5-1,TRBJ2-3,13,-,CASSPRRGDTQYF,TGCGCCAGCAGCCCCCGCCGCGGGGATACGCAGTATTTT
-,TRBV6-5,TRBJ2-3,14,-,CASSYGPVTDTQYF,TGTGCCAGCAGTTACGGGCCGGTCACAGATACGCAGTATTTT
-,TRBV4-3,TRBJ1-5,15,TRBD1,CASSQDRGGYQPQHF,TGCGCCAGCAGCCAAGACAGAGGGGGCTATCAGCCCCAGCATTTT
once,TRBV6-5,TRBJ2-7,12,-,CASRTGSYEQYF,TGTGCCAGCAGGACAGGTTCCTACGAGCAGTACTTC
-,TRBV7-2,TRBJ1-1,13,-,CASSLPNRDEAFF,TGTGCCAGCAGCTTACCAAACAGGGATGAAGCTTTCTTT
-,TRBV29-1,TRBJ1-2,13,TRBD1,CSVSQQGANGYTF,TGCAGCGTGTCTCAACAGGGGGCAAATGGCTACACCTTC
once,TRBV18,TRBJ2-1,16,TRBD2,CASSLSGTRGDNEQFF,TGTGCCAGCTCACTCAGCGGGACTAGGGGGGACAATGAGCAGTTCTTC
-,TRBV27,TRBJ1-6,14,TRBD1,CASSSGTGNSPLHF,TGTGCCAGCAGTTCCGGGACAGGGAATTCACCCCTCCACTTT
-,TRBV2,TRBJ1-5,14,-,CASSLQVSNQPQHF,TGTGCCAGCAGTTTACAGGTTAGCAATCAGCCCCAGCATTTT